The clone carrying this T cell receptor (beta chain) was seen at least ten times. TCR beta CDR3 regions were amplified from RNA. An initial round of RT-PCR targeting the TCR CDR3 relied on the HTBI primer set. MiXCR, applied by TCRdb to the multiplex PCR reads, yields one record per CDR3 protein. The repertoire includes hundreds of thousands of distinct CDR3 sequences, over 12% of them detected once, and around 4.1% sits in the top ten. Germline lookup yields CDR1 KGHDR and CDR2 SFDVKD. This CDR3 is 12 amino acids long. Losses at the gene ends were 9 bases for V and 2 bases for J; bases not matched to a gene: 1. These data belong to a study of T cells in Graves' hyperthyroidism and ophthalmopathy.

The chain combines TRBV24-1 with TRBJ1-2, with 8 bases identical to TRBD1. The specimen was blood. The sequence was collected from a woman aged 35 to 49 with Graves' ophthalmopathy. As DNA, the CDR3 is TGTGCCACCGGGGACAGGAACTATGGCTACACCTTC. It yields the protein CATGDRNYGYTF.